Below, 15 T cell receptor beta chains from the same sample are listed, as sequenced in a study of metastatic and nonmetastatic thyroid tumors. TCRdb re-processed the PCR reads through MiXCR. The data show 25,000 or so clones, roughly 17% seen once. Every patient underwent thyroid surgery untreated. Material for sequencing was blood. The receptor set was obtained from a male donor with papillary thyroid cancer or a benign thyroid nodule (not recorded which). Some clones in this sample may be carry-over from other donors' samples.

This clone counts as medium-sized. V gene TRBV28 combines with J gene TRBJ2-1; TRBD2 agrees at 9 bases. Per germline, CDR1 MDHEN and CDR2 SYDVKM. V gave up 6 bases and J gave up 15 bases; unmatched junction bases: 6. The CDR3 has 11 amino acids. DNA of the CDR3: TGTGCCAGCAGACGTACTAGCGGGTGGTTCTTC. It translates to CASRRTSGWFF.

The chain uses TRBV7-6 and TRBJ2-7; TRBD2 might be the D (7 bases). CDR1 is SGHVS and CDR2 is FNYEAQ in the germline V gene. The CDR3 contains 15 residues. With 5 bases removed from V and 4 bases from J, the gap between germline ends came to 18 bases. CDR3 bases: TGTGCCAGCAGCCCTGGGGGGGGCGGAGGGTACGAGCAGTACTTC. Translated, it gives CASSPGGGGGYEQYF. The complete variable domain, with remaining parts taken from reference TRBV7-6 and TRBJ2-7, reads GAGVSQSPRYKVTKRGQDVALRCDPISGHVSLYWYRQALGQGPEFLTYFNYEAQQDKSGLPNDRFSAERPEGSISTLTIQRTEQRDSAMYRCASSPGGGGGYEQYFGPGTRLTVT.

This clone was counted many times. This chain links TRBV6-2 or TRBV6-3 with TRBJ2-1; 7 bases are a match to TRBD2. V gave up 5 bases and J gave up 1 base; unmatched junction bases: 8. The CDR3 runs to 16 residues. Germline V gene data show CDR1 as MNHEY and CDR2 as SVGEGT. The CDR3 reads CASSALLAPSYNEQFF. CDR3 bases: TGTGCCAGCAGTGCATTACTAGCGCCTTCCTACAATGAGCAGTTCTTC.

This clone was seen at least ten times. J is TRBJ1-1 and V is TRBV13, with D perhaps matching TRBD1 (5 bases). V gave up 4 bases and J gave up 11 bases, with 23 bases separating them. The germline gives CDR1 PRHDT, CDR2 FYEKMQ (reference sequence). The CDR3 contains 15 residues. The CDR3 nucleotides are TGTGCCAGCAGCTCCCAACGCCGGGGGAGTCTTGGGGCTTTCTTT. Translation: CASSSQRRGSLGAFF.

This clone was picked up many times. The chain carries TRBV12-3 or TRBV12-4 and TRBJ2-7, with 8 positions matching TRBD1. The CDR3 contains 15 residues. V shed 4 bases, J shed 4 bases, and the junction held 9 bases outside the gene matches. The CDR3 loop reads CASSSLNRGKYEQYF. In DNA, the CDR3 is TGTGCCAGCAGTTCCTTAAACAGGGGGAAGTACGAGCAGTACTTC.

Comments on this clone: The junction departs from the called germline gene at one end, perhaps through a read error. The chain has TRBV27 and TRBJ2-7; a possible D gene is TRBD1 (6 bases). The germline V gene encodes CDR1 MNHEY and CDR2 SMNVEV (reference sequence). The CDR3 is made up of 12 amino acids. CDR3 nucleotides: TGTGCCACCTGGGACATCACTTACGATCAGTACTTC. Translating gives CATWDITYDQYF.

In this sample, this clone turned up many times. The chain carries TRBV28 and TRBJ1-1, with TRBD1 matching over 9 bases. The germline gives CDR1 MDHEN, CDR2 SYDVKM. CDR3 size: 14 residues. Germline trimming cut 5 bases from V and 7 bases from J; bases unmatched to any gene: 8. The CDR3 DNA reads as TGTGCCAGCAGTCCTACAGGGGGCAGGGGTGAAGCTTTCTTT. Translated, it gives CASSPTGGRGEAFF. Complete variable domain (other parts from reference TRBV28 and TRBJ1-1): DVKVTQSSRYLVKRTGEKVFLECVQDMDHENMFWYRQDPGLGLRLIYFSYDVKMKEKGDIPEGYSVSREKKERFSLILESASTNQTSMYLCASSPTGGRGEAFFGQGTRLTVV.

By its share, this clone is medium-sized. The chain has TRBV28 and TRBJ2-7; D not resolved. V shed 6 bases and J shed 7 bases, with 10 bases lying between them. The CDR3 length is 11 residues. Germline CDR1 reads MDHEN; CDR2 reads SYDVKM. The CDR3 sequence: CASRSLGEQYF. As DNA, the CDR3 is TGTGCCAGCAGGTCTCTTGGGGAGCAGTACTTC.

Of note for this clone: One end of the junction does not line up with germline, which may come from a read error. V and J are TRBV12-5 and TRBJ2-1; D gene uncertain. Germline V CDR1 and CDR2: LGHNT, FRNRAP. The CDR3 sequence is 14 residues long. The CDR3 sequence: CDSGSSDTYNEQFF. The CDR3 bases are TGTGATAGTGGCTCCAGCGACACCTACAATGAGCAGTTCTTC.

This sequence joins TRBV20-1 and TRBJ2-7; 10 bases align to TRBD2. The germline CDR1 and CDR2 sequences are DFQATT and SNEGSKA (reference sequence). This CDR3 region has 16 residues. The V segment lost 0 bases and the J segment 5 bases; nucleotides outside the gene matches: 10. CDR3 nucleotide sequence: TGCAGTGCTAGAGATTGTCTAGCGGGAGATGGACACGAGCAGTACTTC. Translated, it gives CSARDCLAGDGHEQYF.

CDR3: CASSLVGLTGELFF. CDR3 coding DNA: TGTGCCAGCAGCTTAGTCGGGCTTACCGGGGAGCTGTTTTTT. This chain connects TRBV11-2 to TRBJ2-2; D ambiguous. Deletions cut 1 base from V and 5 bases from J, with 8 bases between. Germline CDR1 is SGHAT and CDR2 is FQNNGV. CDR3 size: 14 residues.

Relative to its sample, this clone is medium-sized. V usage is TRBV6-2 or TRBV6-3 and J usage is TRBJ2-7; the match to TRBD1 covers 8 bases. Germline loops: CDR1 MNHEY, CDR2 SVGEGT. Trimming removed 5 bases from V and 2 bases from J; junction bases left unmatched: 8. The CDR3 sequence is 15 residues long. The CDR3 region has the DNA TGTGCCAGCAGTCCCTCCGGGACAGGAGCCTACGAGCAGTACTTC. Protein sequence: CASSPSGTGAYEQYF.

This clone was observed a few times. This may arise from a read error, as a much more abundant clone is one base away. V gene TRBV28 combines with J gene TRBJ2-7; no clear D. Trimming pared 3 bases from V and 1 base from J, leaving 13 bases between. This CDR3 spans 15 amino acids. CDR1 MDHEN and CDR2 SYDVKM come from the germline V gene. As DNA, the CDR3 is TGTGCCAGCAGTTTTCGCGTAACGGCTTCCTACGAGCAGTACTTC. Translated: CASSFRVTASYEQYF.

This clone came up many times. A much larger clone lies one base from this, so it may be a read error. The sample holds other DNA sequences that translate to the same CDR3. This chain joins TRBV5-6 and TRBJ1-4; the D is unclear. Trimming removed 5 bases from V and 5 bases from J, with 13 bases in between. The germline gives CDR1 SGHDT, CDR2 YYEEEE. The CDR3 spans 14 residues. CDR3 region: CASRFWGGNEKLFF. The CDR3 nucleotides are TGTGCCAGCAGGTTTTGGGGAGGGAATGAAAAACTGTTTTTT.

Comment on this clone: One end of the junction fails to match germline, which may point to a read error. The CDR3 DNA reads TGTGCCAGCAGCTCAGGTTCCAACTATTGCTACACCTTC. This gives the protein CASSSGSNYCYTF. This chain joins TRBV7-3 and TRBJ1-2; D call uncertain. The CDR3 has 13 amino acids. In germline, CDR1 is SGHTA, CDR2 FQGTGA.